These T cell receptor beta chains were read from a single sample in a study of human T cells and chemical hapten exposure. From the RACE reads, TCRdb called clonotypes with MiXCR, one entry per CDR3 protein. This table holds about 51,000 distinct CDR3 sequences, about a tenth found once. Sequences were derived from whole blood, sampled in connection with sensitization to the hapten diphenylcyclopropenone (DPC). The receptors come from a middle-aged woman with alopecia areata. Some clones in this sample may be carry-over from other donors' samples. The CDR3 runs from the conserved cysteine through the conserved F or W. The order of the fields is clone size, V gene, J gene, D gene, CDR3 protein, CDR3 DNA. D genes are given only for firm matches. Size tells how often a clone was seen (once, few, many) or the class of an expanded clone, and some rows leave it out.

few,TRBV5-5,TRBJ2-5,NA,CASSLQEVETQYF,TGTGCCAGCAGCCTACAGGAAGTAGAGACCCAGTACTTC
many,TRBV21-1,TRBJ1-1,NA,CASSKWANTEAFF,TGTGCCAGCAGCAAATGGGCGAACACTGAAGCTTTCTTT
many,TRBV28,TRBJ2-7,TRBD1,CASRTGTVPYEQYF,TGTGCCAGCAGGACCGGGACAGTACCCTACGAGCAGTACTTC
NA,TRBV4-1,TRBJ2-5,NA,CASSLQDLQETQYF,TGCGCCAGCAGCTTACAAGACTTGCAAGAGACCCAGTACTTC
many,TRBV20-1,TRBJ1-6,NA,CSARDGRGKYNSPLHF,TGCAGTGCTAGAGATGGGCGGGGAAAGTATAATTCACCCCTCCACTTT
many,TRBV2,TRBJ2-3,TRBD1,CASSELMAGGTDTQYF,TGTGCCAGCAGTGAACTGATGGCAGGGGGAACAGATACGCAGTATTTT
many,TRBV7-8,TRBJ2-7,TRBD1,CASSLAGTGVDHEQYF,TGTGCCAGCAGCTTAGCCGGGACAGGGGTCGATCACGAGCAGTACTTC
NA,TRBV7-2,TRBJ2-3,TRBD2,CASSRLRGARTDTQYF,TGTGCCAGCAGCCGCCTGCGGGGGGCCCGCACAGATACGCAGTATTTT
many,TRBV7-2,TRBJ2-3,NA,CASRRRRMARVSTDTQYF,TGTGCCAGCAGGCGGCGGCGGATGGCGCGGGTTAGCACAGATACGCAGTATTTT
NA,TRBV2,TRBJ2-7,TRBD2,CASSEALRGGEQYF,TGTGCCAGCAGTGAAGCGCTTCGGGGGGGCGAGCAGTACTTC
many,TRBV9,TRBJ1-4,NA,CASSVAWGQTNEKLFF,TGTGCCAGCAGCGTAGCGTGGGGGCAGACTAATGAAAAACTGTTTTTT
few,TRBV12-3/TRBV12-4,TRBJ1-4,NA,CASSPGGTNEKLFF,TGTGCCAGCAGCCCTGGAGGTACTAATGAAAAACTGTTTTTT
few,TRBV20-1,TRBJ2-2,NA,CSARNFGLNTGELFF,TGCAGTGCTAGGAACTTCGGACTGAACACCGGGGAGCTGTTTTTT
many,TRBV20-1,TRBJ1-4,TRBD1,CSARVPGTGDVEKLFF,TGCAGTGCTAGAGTTCCCGGGACAGGGGACGTCGAAAAACTGTTTTTT
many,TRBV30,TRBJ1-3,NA,CAWSVGTPGNTIYF,TGTGCCTGGAGTGTCGGGACCCCTGGAAACACCATATATTTT
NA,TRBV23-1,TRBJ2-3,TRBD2,CASSPRTSGATDTQYF,TGCGCCAGCAGTCCACGGACTAGCGGGGCCACAGATACGCAGTATTTT
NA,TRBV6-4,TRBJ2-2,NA,CASSVLIYEGIGELFF,TGTGCCAGCAGTGTGCTCATTTACGAGGGGATCGGGGAGCTGTTTTTT
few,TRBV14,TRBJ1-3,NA,CASSLWRGAAGNTIYF,TGTGCCAGCAGCCTTTGGCGAGGGGCGGCTGGAAACACCATATATTTT
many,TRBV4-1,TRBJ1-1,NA,CASSQERGMTEAFF,TGCGCCAGCAGCCAAGAGAGGGGGATGACTGAAGCTTTCTTT
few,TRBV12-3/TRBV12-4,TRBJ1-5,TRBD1,CASSLVVGGARDRGFNQPQHF,TGTGCCAGCAGTTTAGTAGTTGGTGGGGCCCGGGACAGGGGGTTCAATCAGCCCCAGCATTTT
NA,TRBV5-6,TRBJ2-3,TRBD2,CASSLAGVTDTQYF,TGTGCCAGCAGCTTAGCGGGAGTGACAGATACGCAGTATTTT
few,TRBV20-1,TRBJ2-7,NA,CSARSPSVREYEQYF,TGCAGTGCTAGAAGTCCCTCCGTAAGGGAGTACGAGCAGTACTTC
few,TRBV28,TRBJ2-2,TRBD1,CASRDRGNTGELFF,TGTGCCAGCAGAGACAGGGGGAACACCGGGGAGCTGTTTTTT
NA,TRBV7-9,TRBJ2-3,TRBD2,CASSSPGASGDFTDTQYF,TGTGCCAGCAGCTCACCCGGGGCTAGCGGGGATTTCACAGATACGCAGTATTTT